This is a list of T cell receptor beta chains from one sample in a study of blood T cell repertoires in COVID-19. TCRdb keeps only in-frame clones here, not all; method: immunoSEQ multiplex PCR. This sample has 95,000 to 150,000 clones, with about 70% found just once. The sequenced material came from peripheral blood. These receptors all stem from a woman between 70 and 85 years old with acute or convalescent COVID-19. Both conserved end residues are part of each CDR3. Each record gives: V gene, J gene, D gene, clone size, CDR3 protein, CDR3 DNA. The D gene is left open where the match is weak. Clone size is stated in some rows and not others, as once, few, many or a class when expanded.

V: TRBV5-8; J: TRBJ1-1; D: -; size: -; CDR3: CASSPTTGAATEAFF; DNA: TGTGCCAGCAGCCCAACGACGGGTGCGGCCACTGAAGCTTTCTTT
V: TRBV23-1; J: TRBJ2-7; D: TRBD1; size: -; CDR3: CASSQPGDREVFYEQYF; DNA: TGCGCCAGCAGTCAACCGGGGGACAGGGAGGTTTTTTACGAGCAGTACTTC
V: TRBV3-1/TRBV3-2; J: TRBJ2-5; D: -; size: -; CDR3: CASSPRVEETQYF; DNA: TGTGCCAGCAGCCCCAGGGTAGAGGAGACCCAGTACTTC
V: TRBV5-1; J: TRBJ1-6; D: -; size: -; CDR3: CASSLGGQGRSPLHF; DNA: TGCGCCAGCAGCTTGGGAGGTCAGGGAAGATCACCCCTCCACTTT
V: TRBV4-1; J: TRBJ2-3; D: TRBD1; size: -; CDR3: CASSQDAGDRGQADTQYF; DNA: TGCGCCAGCAGCCAAGATGCCGGGGACAGGGGGCAAGCAGATACGCAGTATTTT
V: TRBV5-4; J: TRBJ2-1; D: TRBD2; size: -; CDR3: CASSPKNLAGGPGNEQFF; DNA: TGTGCCAGCAGCCCCAAAAATTTAGCGGGAGGGCCTGGCAATGAGCAGTTCTTC
V: TRBV9; J: TRBJ2-2; D: -; size: few; CDR3: CASSFGPNTGELFF; DNA: TGTGCCAGCAGTTTCGGTCCGAACACCGGGGAGCTGTTTTTT
V: TRBV19; J: TRBJ1-2; D: TRBD1; size: -; CDR3: CASSPRGDYGYTF; DNA: TGTGCCAGTAGTCCCAGGGGGGACTATGGCTACACCTTC
V: TRBV28; J: TRBJ2-7; D: -; size: -; CDR3: CASSPGQPYEQYF; DNA: TGTGCCAGCAGCCCGGGACAACCATACGAGCAGTACTTC
V: TRBV4-2; J: TRBJ2-3; D: -; size: -; CDR3: CASSQEGAFSGTQYF; DNA: TGTGCCAGCAGCCAAGAGGGAGCTTTCAGCGGTACGCAGTATTTT
V: TRBV29-1; J: TRBJ1-1; D: -; size: -; CDR3: CSVVVPGKVNTEAFF; DNA: TGCAGCGTTGTTGTGCCAGGGAAGGTGAACACTGAAGCTTTCTTT
V: TRBV7-9; J: TRBJ1-4; D: TRBD1; size: -; CDR3: CASSLDGTGVNEKLFF; DNA: TGTGCCAGCAGCTTAGACGGAACAGGGGTTAATGAAAAACTGTTTTTT
V: TRBV11-2; J: TRBJ2-1; D: -; size: few; CDR3: CASSSLGGVGIVNEQFF; DNA: TGTGCCAGCAGCTCATTAGGAGGGGTCGGGATAGTAAATGAGCAGTTCTTC
V: TRBV4-1; J: TRBJ2-1; D: -; size: -; CDR3: CASSQPTASPYNEQFF; DNA: TGCGCCAGCAGCCAACCGACAGCTAGTCCATATAATGAGCAGTTCTTC
V: TRBV27; J: TRBJ1-1; D: TRBD1; size: -; CDR3: CASSHTGVLNTEAFF; DNA: TGTGCCAGCAGTCACACAGGGGTTCTGAACACTGAAGCTTTCTTT
V: TRBV3-1/TRBV3-2; J: TRBJ1-1; D: TRBD1; size: -; CDR3: CASSQDVWTGGYTEAFF; DNA: TGTGCCAGCAGCCAAGATGTTTGGACAGGGGGCTACACTGAAGCTTTCTTT
V: TRBV2; J: TRBJ2-3; D: TRBD1; size: once; CDR3: CASSGQGDGDTQYF; DNA: TGTGCCAGCAGTGGACAGGGGGATGGAGATACGCAGTATTTT
V: TRBV2; J: TRBJ2-2; D: -; size: few; CDR3: CASKGTGELFF; DNA: TGTGCCAGCAAGGGGACCGGGGAGCTGTTTTTT
V: TRBV7-9; J: TRBJ2-5; D: -; size: -; CDR3: CASSLGAGEETQYF; DNA: TGTGCCAGCAGCTTAGGAGCAGGGGAAGAGACCCAGTACTTC
V: TRBV15; J: TRBJ2-5; D: TRBD2; size: -; CDR3: CATSKGLAGGQETQYF; DNA: TGTGCCACCAGCAAGGGACTAGCGGGGGGGCAAGAGACCCAGTACTTC
V: TRBV7-3; J: TRBJ2-7; D: -; size: -; CDR3: CASSLTPGSLEEQYF; DNA: TGTGCCAGCAGCTTAACGCCGGGATCTCTGGAAGAGCAGTACTTC
V: TRBV12-3/TRBV12-4; J: TRBJ1-1; D: -; size: -; CDR3: CASTRMNTEAFF; DNA: TGTGCCAGCACCAGAATGAACACTGAAGCTTTCTTT
V: TRBV7-3; J: TRBJ2-1; D: TRBD1; size: few; CDR3: CASSSRQGGEQFF; DNA: TGTGCCAGCAGCTCTCGACAGGGCGGAGAGCAGTTCTTC
V: TRBV28; J: TRBJ2-1; D: TRBD1; size: -; CDR3: CASKPQGVYNEQFF; DNA: TGTGCCAGCAAACCCCAGGGGGTCTACAATGAGCAGTTCTTC
V: TRBV2; J: TRBJ2-3; D: TRBD2; size: -; CDR3: CASSPGLAGSTDTQYF; DNA: TGTGCCAGCAGTCCCGGACTAGCGGGGAGCACAGATACGCAGTATTTT
V: TRBV6-5; J: TRBJ1-3; D: -; size: -; CDR3: CASNPGLLGNTIYF; DNA: TGTGCCAGCAACCCGGGACTTTTAGGAAACACCATATATTTT
V: TRBV6-2/TRBV6-3; J: TRBJ1-1; D: TRBD1; size: once; CDR3: CASSPRRDRPLEAFF; DNA: TGTGCCAGCAGTCCCCGGCGGGACAGGCCCCTTGAAGCTTTCTTT
V: TRBV27; J: TRBJ2-3; D: -; size: -; CDR3: CASSSPLTDTQYF; DNA: TGTGCCAGCAGTTCTCCCCTCACAGATACGCAGTATTTT
V: TRBV28; J: TRBJ2-3; D: -; size: -; CDR3: CATLPGSAGTDTQYF; DNA: TGTGCCACCCTGCCTGGCAGCGCCGGCACAGATACGCAGTATTTT
V: TRBV18; J: TRBJ2-4; D: TRBD1; size: few; CDR3: CASSPLGTGAKNIQYF; DNA: TGTGCCAGCTCACCACTCGGGACAGGGGCCAAAAACATTCAGTACTTC
V: TRBV19; J: TRBJ1-2; D: -; size: -; CDR3: CASSISSQGTGYTF; DNA: TGTGCCAGTAGTATCAGTAGTCAGGGGACTGGCTACACCTTC
V: TRBV4-1; J: TRBJ2-5; D: TRBD2; size: -; CDR3: CASSQAGTRKETQYF; DNA: TGCGCCAGCAGCCAAGCGGGGACTAGAAAAGAGACCCAGTACTTC
V: TRBV28; J: TRBJ2-2; D: -; size: -; CDR3: CASREGHTANTGELFF; DNA: TGTGCCAGCAGAGAAGGACACACGGCTAACACCGGGGAGCTGTTTTTT
V: TRBV20-1; J: TRBJ1-2; D: -; size: few; CDR3: CSAEARYGYTF; DNA: TGCAGTGCTGAGGCCCGTTATGGCTACACCTTC
V: TRBV6-1; J: TRBJ2-5; D: TRBD2; size: -; CDR3: CASSEVFGAGGYKETQYF; DNA: TGTGCCAGCAGTGAAGTTTTTGGAGCGGGGGGGTATAAAGAGACCCAGTACTTC
V: TRBV3-1/TRBV3-2; J: TRBJ2-7; D: TRBD2; size: few; CDR3: CASSQDRGLAVYEQYF; DNA: TGTGCCAGCAGCCAAGATCGGGGACTAGCGGTTTACGAGCAGTACTTC
V: TRBV6-5; J: TRBJ1-5; D: -; size: many; CDR3: CASKIGAANQPQHF; DNA: TGTGCCAGCAAAATTGGAGCTGCGAATCAGCCCCAGCATTTT
V: TRBV30; J: TRBJ2-2; D: -; size: -; CDR3: CAYEQNTGELFF; DNA: TGTGCCTATGAACAGAACACCGGGGAGCTGTTTTTT
V: TRBV19; J: TRBJ1-4; D: TRBD1; size: many; CDR3: CASSIRDRGTEKLFF; DNA: TGTGCCAGTAGTATTCGGGACAGGGGTACTGAAAAACTGTTTTTT
V: TRBV9; J: TRBJ1-2; D: -; size: -; CDR3: CASSADGGSGYGYTF; DNA: TGTGCCAGCAGCGCTGATGGGGGGTCGGGCTATGGCTACACCTTC
V: TRBV5-1; J: TRBJ1-4; D: -; size: few; CDR3: CASSRDTNEKLFF; DNA: TGCGCCAGCAGCCGGGACACCAATGAAAAACTGTTTTTT
V: TRBV27; J: TRBJ2-7; D: TRBD1; size: -; CDR3: CASSSKTGGRYEQYF; DNA: TGTGCCAGCAGTTCGAAGACAGGGGGCAGGTACGAGCAGTACTTC
V: TRBV2; J: TRBJ1-6; D: -; size: -; CDR3: CASSVQGSYNSPLHF; DNA: TGTGCCAGCAGTGTTCAGGGATCCTATAATTCACCCCTCCACTTT
V: TRBV2; J: TRBJ1-5; D: -; size: -; CDR3: CASRGDTSNQPQHF; DNA: TGTGCCAGCAGGGGGGACACAAGCAATCAGCCCCAGCATTTT
V: TRBV5-1; J: TRBJ1-6; D: -; size: -; CDR3: CASSLAGMTNSPLHF; DNA: TGCGCCAGCAGCTTGGCCGGGATGACTAATTCACCCCTCCACTTT